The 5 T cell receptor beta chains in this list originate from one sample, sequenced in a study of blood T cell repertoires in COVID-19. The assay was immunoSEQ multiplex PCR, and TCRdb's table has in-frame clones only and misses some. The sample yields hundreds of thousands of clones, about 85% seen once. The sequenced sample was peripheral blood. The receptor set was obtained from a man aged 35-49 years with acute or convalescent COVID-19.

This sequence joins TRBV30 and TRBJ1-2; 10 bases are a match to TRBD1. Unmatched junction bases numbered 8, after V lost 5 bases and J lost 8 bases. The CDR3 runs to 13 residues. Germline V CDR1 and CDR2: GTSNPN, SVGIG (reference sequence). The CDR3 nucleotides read TGTGCCTGGCAGACAGGGGGCATGTGGGGCTACACCTTC. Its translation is CAWQTGGMWGYTF.

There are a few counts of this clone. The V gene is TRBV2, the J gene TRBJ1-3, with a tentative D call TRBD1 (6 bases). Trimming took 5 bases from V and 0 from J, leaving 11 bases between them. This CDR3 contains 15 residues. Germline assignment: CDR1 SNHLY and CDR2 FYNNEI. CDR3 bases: TGTGCCAGCAGTATCGGACAGAGCTCTGGAAACACCATATATTTT. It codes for CASSIGQSSGNTIYF.

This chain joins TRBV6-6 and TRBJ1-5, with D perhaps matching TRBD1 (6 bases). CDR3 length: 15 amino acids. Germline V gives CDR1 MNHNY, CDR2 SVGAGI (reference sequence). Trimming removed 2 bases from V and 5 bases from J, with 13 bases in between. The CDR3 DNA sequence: TGTGCCAGCAGTTACCGGGGGGCTAGGGATCAGCCCCAGCATTTT. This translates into CASSYRGARDQPQHF.

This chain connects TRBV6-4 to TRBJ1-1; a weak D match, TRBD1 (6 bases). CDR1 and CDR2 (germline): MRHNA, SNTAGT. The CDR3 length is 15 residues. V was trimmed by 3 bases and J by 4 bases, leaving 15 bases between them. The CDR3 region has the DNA TGTGCCAGCAGTGATCAGGCAGGGGCCACCACTGAAGCTTTCTTT. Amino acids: CASSDQAGATTEAFF.

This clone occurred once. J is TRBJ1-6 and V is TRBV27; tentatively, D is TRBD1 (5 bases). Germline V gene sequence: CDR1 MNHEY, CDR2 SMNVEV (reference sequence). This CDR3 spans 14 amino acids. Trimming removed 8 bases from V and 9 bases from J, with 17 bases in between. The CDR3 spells CASSHRGVTSPLHF. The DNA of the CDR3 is TGTGCCAGCTCCCATCGGGGGGTGACTTCACCCCTCCACTTT.